This TCR beta chain comes out of a study of T cells in Graves' hyperthyroidism and ophthalmopathy. RNA transcripts provided the source from which TCR beta CDR3 regions were amplified. A first-round RT-PCR of the TCR CDR3 used the HTBI primer set. TCRdb passed the multiplex PCR reads through MiXCR, listing each CDR3 protein once. The repertoire consists of 450,000 to 700,000 distinct CDR3 sequences, with approximately 44% occurring once and the leading ten covering around a fifth. This clonotype showed up many times. The receptor was derived from an adult woman with Graves' disease, either hyperthyroidism or ophthalmopathy (not recorded which). Sequenced input: peripheral blood or thyroid tissue (not recorded which).

The CDR3 sequence is CASGGGGYSGANVLTF. CDR3 DNA sequence: TGCGCCAGCGGAGGAGGGGGATACTCTGGGGCCAACGTCCTGACTTTC. V is TRBV5-1 and J is TRBJ2-6; D may correspond to TRBD1 or TRBD2 (6 bases each). Germline V CDR1 and CDR2: SGHRS, YFSETQ. The germline V and J ends were trimmed by 7 bases and 0 bases, with 14 bases remaining between them. The CDR3 runs 16 residues.